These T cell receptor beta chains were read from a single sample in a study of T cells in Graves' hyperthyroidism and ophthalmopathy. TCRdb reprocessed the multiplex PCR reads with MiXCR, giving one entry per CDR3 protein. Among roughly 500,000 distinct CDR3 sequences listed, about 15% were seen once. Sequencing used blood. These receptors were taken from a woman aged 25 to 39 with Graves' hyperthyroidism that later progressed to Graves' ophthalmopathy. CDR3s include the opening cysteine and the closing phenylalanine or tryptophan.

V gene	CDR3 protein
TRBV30	CAWSGAGGYTF
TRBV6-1	CASSYSDYLRETQYF
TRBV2	CASKVSGSGNEQFF
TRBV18	CASSTTGAAFF
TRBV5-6	CASSFRSPGELFF
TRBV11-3	CASSNRRGQGSQETQYF
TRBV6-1	CASSATSGRDHNEQFF
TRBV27	CASSRYEQYF
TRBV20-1	CSARAPSSYEQYF
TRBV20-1	CSSSGRASMRETQYF
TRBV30	CAWMKTSRPPKYPTQYF
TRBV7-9	CASSRDGVEKLFF
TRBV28	CASYSSNEKLFF
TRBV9	CASSAPDVSYNSPLHF
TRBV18	CASSSQGAQNEQYF
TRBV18	CASSPPSGSTGELFF
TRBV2	CASRQSGGETQYF
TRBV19	CASSMWGNLEKLFF
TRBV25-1	CTSSEYRAANEKLFF
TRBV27	CASSPYTSGLNNEQFF
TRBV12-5	CASGLFTGTAGNYGYTF
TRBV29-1	CSVARQGATGELFF
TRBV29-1	CSVADGALYEQYF
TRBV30	CALNSGRGTDTQYF
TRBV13	CASSLRTEPYEQYF
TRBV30	CACSRGAGYGYTF